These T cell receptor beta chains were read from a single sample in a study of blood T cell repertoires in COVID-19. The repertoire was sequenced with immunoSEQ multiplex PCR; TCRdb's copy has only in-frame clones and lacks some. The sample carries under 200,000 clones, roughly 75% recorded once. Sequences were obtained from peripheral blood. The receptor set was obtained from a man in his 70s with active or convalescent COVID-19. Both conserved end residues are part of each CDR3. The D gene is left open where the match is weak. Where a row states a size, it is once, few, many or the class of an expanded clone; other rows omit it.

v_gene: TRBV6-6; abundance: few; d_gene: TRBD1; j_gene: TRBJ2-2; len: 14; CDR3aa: CASRPAGGTGELFF; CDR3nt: TGTGCCAGCAGACCGGCAGGGGGCACCGGGGAGCTGTTTTTT
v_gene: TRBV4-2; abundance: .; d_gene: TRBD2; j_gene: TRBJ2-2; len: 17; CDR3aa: CASSHPSGGTNTGELFF; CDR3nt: TGTGCCAGCAGCCACCCTAGCGGGGGTACCAACACCGGGGAGCTGTTTTTT
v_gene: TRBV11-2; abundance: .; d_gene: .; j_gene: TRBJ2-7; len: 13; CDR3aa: CASSPGSEGEQYF; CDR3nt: TGTGCCAGCAGCCCCGGTAGTGAGGGCGAGCAGTACTTC
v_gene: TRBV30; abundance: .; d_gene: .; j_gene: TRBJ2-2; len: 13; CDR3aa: CAWSVQGTGELFF; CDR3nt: TGTGCCTGGAGTGTACAGGGAACCGGGGAGCTGTTTTTT
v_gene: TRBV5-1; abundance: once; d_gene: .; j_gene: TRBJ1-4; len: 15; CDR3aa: CASSQNVGLNEKLFF; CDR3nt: TGCGCCAGCAGCCAAAACGTCGGACTTAATGAAAAACTGTTTTTT
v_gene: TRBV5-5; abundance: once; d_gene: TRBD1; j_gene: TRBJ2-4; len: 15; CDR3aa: CASSSRDRKENIQYF; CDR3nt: TGTGCCAGCAGCTCCCGGGACAGGAAGGAAAACATTCAGTACTTC
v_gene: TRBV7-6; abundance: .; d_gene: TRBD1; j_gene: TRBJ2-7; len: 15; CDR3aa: CASSQGQGRSYEQYF; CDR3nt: TGTGCCAGCAGCCAGGGACAGGGCCGTTCCTACGAGCAGTACTTC
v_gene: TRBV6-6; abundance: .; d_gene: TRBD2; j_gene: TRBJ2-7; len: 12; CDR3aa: CASSSGPYEQYF; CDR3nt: TGTGCATCCTCTAGCGGGCCCTACGAGCAGTACTTC
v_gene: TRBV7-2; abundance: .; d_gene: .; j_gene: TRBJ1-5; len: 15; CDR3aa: CASSPGGHELVPQHF; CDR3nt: TGTGCCAGCAGCCCGGGGGGACACGAGTTAGTTCCCCAGCATTTT
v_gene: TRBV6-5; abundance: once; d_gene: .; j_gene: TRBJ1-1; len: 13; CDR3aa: CASSRGENTEAFF; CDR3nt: TGTGCCAGCAGTCGAGGAGAGAACACTGAAGCTTTCTTT
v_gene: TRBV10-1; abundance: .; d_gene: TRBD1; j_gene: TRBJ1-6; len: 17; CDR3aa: CASRTRQGSSYNSPLHF; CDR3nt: TGCGCCAGCAGAACCAGACAGGGCAGCTCCTATAATTCACCCCTCCACTTT
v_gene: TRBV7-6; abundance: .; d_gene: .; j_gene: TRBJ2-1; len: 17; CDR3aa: CASSSASSLRGYNEQFF; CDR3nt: TGTGCCAGCAGCTCGGCTTCTAGCCTACGGGGCTACAATGAGCAGTTCTTC
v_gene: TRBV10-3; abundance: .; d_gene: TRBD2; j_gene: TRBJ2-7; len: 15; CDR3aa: CAIRDTSGNSYEQYF; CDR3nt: TGTGCCATCAGGGATACTAGCGGGAACTCCTACGAGCAGTACTTC
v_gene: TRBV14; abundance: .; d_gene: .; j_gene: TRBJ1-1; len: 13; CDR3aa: CASSQFAQGEAFF; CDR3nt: TGTGCCAGCAGCCAATTCGCACAGGGAGAAGCTTTCTTT
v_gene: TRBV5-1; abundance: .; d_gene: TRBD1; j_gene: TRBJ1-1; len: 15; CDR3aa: CASSLFGTGGTEAFF; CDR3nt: TGCGCCAGCAGCTTGTTCGGGACAGGGGGCACTGAAGCTTTCTTT
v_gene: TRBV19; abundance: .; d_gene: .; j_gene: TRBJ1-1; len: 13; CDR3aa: CASRRQTNTEAFF; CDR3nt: TGTGCCAGCCGGAGACAGACTAACACTGAAGCTTTCTTT
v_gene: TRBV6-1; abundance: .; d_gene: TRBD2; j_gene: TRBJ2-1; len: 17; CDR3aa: CASSEKLSGGPYNEQFF; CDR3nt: TGTGCCAGCAGTGAAAAGTTAAGCGGGGGGCCCTACAATGAGCAGTTCTTC
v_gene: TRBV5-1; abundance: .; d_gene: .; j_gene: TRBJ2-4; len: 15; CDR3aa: CASGPGGLAKNIQYF; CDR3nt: TGCGCCAGCGGACCCGGGGGACTAGCCAAAAACATTCAGTACTTC
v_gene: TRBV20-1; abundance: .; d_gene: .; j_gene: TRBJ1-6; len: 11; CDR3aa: CSASSETALHF; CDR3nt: TGCAGTGCTAGCTCCGAGACAGCCCTCCACTTT
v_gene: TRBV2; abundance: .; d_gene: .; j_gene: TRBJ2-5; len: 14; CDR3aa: CASSDGLYQETQYF; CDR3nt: TGTGCCAGCAGTGATGGACTGTACCAAGAGACCCAGTACTTC
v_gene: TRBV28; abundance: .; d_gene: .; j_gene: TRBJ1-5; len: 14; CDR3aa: CASALGGTYQPQHF; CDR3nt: TGTGCCAGCGCGCTCGGGGGGACTTATCAGCCCCAGCATTTT
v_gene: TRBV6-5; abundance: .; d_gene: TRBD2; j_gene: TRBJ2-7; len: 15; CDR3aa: CASSPMGSGVYEQYF; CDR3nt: TGTGCCAGCAGTCCGATGGGGAGCGGGGTTTACGAGCAGTACTTC
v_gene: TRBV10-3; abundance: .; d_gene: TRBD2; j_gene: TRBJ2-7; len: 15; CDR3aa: CAISPSSGGVYEQYF; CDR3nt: TGTGCCATCAGCCCATCTAGCGGGGGGGTCTACGAGCAGTACTTC
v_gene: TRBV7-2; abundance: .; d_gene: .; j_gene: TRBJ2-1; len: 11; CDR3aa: CASRTRAEQFF; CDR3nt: TGTGCCAGCAGAACTAGGGCCGAGCAGTTCTTC
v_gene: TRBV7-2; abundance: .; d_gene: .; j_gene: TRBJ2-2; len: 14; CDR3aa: CASSLDRNTGELFF; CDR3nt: TGTGCCAGCAGCTTGGACAGGAACACCGGGGAGCTGTTTTTT
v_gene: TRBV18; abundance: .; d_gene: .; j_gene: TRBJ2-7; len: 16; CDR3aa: CASSPVRTANSYEQYF; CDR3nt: TGTGCCAGCTCACCAGTCCGGACTGCAAACTCCTACGAGCAGTACTTC
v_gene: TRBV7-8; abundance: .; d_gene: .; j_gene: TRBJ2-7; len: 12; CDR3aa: CASSPQVGEQYF; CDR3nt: TGTGCCAGCAGCCCGCAGGTCGGCGAGCAGTACTTC
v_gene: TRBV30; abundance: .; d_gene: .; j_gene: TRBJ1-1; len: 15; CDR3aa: CAWSVLGRSNTEAFF; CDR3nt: TGTGCCTGGAGTGTACTGGGGAGGTCGAACACTGAAGCTTTCTTT
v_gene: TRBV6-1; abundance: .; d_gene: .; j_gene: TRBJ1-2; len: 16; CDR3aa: CASSEALYDTTYGYTF; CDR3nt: TGTGCCAGCAGTGAAGCGCTTTATGATACTACCTATGGCTACACCTTC
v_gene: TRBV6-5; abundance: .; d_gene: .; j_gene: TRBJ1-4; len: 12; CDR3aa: CASRNGGEKLFF; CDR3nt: TGTGCCAGCAGAAACGGAGGGGAAAAACTGTTTTTT
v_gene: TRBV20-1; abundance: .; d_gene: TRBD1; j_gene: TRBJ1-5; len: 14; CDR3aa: CSASPGQGSQPQHF; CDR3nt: TGCAGTGCTAGTCCGGGACAGGGGTCTCAGCCCCAGCATTTT
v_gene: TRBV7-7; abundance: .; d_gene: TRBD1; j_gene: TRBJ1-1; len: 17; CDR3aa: CASSLGGAGGEDTEAFF; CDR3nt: TGTGCCAGCAGCTTAGGGGGGGCAGGGGGCGAGGACACTGAAGCTTTCTTT
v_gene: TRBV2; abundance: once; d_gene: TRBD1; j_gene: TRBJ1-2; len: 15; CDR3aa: CASSKERTGPGGYTF; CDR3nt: TGTGCCAGCAGTAAGGAGAGGACAGGGCCGGGTGGCTACACCTTC
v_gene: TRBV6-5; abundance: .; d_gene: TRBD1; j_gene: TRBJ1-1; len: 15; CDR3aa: CASSYRVNRGTEAFF; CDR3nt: TGTGCCAGCAGTTACCGCGTAAACAGGGGCACTGAAGCTTTCTTT
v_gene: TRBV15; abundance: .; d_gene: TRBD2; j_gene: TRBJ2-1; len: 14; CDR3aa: CATQLAGDLNEQFF; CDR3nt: TGTGCCACACAACTAGCGGGAGATTTAAATGAGCAGTTCTTC
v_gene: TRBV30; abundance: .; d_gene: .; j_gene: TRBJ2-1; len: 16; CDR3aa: CAWTGPGESSYNEQFF; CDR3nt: TGTGCCTGGACTGGCCCAGGGGAGAGCTCCTACAATGAGCAGTTCTTC
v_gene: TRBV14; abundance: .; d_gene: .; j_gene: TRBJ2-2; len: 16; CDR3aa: CASSQLKSSEAGELFF; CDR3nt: TGTGCCAGCAGCCAGCTTAAGTCTAGCGAGGCCGGGGAGCTGTTTTTT
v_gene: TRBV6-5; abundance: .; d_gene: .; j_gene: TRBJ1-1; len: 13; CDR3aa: CASRTPHNTEAFF; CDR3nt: TGTGCCAGCAGAACCCCACACAACACTGAAGCTTTCTTT
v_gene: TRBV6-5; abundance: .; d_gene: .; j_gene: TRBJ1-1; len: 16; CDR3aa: CASSYSRSIGQNGAFF; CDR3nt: TGTGCCAGCAGTTACTCGCGGTCAATCGGACAGAACGGAGCTTTCTTT
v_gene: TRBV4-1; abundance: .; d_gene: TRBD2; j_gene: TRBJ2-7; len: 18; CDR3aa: CASSQHVIAGRSSYEQYF; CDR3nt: TGCGCCAGCAGCCAGCATGTGATAGCGGGAAGGAGCTCCTACGAGCAGTACTTC
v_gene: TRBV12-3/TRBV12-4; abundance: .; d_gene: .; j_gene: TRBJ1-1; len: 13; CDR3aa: CASSYGSNTEAFF; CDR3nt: TGTGCCAGCTCGTACGGTTCGAACACTGAAGCTTTCTTT
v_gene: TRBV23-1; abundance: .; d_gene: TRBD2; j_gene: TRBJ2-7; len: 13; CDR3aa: CATPPRELYEQYF; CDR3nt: TGCGCCACCCCACCGCGGGAGCTCTACGAGCAGTACTTC
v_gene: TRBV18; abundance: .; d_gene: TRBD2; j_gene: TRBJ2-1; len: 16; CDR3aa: CASSSLAGGSYNEQFF; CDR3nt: TGTGCCAGCTCGTCACTAGCGGGGGGCTCCTACAATGAGCAGTTCTTC
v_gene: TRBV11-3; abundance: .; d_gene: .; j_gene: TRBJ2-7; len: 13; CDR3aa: CASSSTLGGEQYF; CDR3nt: TGTGCCAGCAGCTCCACCTTAGGGGGCGAGCAGTACTTC
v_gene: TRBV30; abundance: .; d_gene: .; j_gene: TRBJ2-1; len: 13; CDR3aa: CAWSPNARQVAFF; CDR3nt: TGTGCCTGGAGTCCTAACGCTCGACAGGTTGCGTTCTTC
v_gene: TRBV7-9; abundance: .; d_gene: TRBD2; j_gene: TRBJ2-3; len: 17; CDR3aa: CASSPTWTSGFTDTQYF; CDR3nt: TGTGCCAGCAGCCCTACCTGGACTAGCGGGTTCACAGATACGCAGTATTTT
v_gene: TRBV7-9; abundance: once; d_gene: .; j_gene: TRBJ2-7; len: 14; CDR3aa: CASSWLAEGVLEYF; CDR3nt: TGTGCCAGCAGCTGGTTAGCGGAGGGTGTATTGGAGTACTTC
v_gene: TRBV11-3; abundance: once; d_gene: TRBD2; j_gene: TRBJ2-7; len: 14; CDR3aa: CASGRLAGAYEQYF; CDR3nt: TGTGCCAGCGGTCGGCTAGCGGGGGCCTACGAGCAGTACTTC
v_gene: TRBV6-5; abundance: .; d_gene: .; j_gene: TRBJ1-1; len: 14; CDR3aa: CASSSPTVPTEAFF; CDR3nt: TGTGCCAGCAGTTCGCCGACAGTCCCCACTGAAGCTTTCTTT